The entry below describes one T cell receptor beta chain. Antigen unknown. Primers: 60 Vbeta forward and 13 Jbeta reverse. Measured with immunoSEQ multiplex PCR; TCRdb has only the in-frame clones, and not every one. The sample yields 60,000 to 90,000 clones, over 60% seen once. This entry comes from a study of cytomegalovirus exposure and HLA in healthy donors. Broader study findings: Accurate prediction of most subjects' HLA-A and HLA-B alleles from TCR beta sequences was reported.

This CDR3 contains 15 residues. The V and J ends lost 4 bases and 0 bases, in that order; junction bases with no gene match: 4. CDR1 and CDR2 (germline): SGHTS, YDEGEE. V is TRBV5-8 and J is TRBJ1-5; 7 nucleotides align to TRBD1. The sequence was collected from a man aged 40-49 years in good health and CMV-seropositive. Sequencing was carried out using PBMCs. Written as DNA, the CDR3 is TGTGCCAGCAGCCCAGGGACAGTTAGCAATCAGCCCCAGCATTTT. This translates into CASSPGTVSNQPQHF.